The rows below give T cell receptor beta chains drawn from one sample of a study of shared clonotypes between healthy human individuals. Assay: immunoSEQ multiplex PCR; the TCRdb copy retains only in-frame clones and omits some. The sample shows under 650,000 clones, around 96% of them seen only once. Sequencing input: naive CD4+ T cells sorted from blood. The receptors shown here come from a woman under 40 in good health. Each CDR3 is given with its conserved first and last residue. D genes are given only for firm matches. A clone size is listed for some rows: how often the clone was seen (once, few, many), or a class if it is expanded.

D: -; V: TRBV5-4; size: -; J: TRBJ2-5; CDR3: CASSLHWETQYF; DNA: TGTGCCAGCAGCTTGCATTGGGAGACCCAGTACTTC
D: TRBD2; V: TRBV7-2; size: once; J: TRBJ2-3; CDR3: CASRRTSGNADTQYF; DNA: TGTGCCAGCAGACGAACTAGCGGGAATGCAGATACGCAGTATTTT
D: TRBD2; V: TRBV28; size: -; J: TRBJ2-1; CDR3: CASVTLAGGNYNEQFF; DNA: TGTGCCAGCGTGACTTTAGCGGGAGGAAACTACAATGAGCAGTTCTTC
D: TRBD2; V: TRBV6-4; size: -; J: TRBJ2-7; CDR3: CASSDSTSLDYEQYF; DNA: TGTGCCAGCAGTGACTCGACTAGCTTAGACTACGAGCAGTACTTC
D: -; V: TRBV11-3; size: -; J: TRBJ2-3; CDR3: CASSLDARFTDTQYF; DNA: TGTGCCAGCAGCTTAGACGCCCGATTCACAGATACGCAGTATTTT
D: -; V: TRBV5-5; size: -; J: TRBJ2-7; CDR3: CASRRQGRAYEQYF; DNA: TGTGCCAGCAGGAGACAGGGGAGGGCCTACGAGCAGTACTTC
D: -; V: TRBV4-1; size: -; J: TRBJ1-1; CDR3: CASSHLGQTTEAFF; DNA: TGCGCCAGCAGCCACCTCGGACAGACCACTGAAGCTTTCTTT
D: -; V: TRBV5-4; size: -; J: TRBJ2-2; CDR3: CASSLPGATGELFF; DNA: TGTGCCAGCAGCTTGCCGGGAGCGACCGGGGAGCTGTTTTTT
D: -; V: TRBV6-1; size: -; J: TRBJ1-1; CDR3: CATGGQNTEAFF; DNA: TGTGCCACCGGGGGACAGAACACTGAAGCTTTCTTT
D: -; V: TRBV10-3; size: -; J: TRBJ1-2; CDR3: CAISEGTPLDYGYTF; DNA: TGTGCCATCAGTGAAGGGACCCCGCTAGACTATGGCTACACCTTC
D: -; V: TRBV6-1; size: -; J: TRBJ2-7; CDR3: CASTESLGESSYEQYF; DNA: TGTGCCAGCACTGAGTCTTTGGGGGAGAGCTCCTACGAGCAGTACTTC